This T cell receptor (beta chain) appears in the sequencing data of a study of cytomegalovirus exposure and HLA in healthy donors. Study-level results: Some TCR beta chains (roughly 160 of them) were listed as cytomegalovirus-associated.

About this clone itself: Its antigen is still unknown.

Amplification used 60 Vbeta primers and 13 Jbeta primers. Using immunoSEQ multiplex PCR, the repertoire was profiled, and TCRdb retains in-frame clones only, with some absent. Among 150,000 to 160,000 clones listed, roughly 82% were seen once. The material sequenced was PBMCs. This clonotype was sampled from a woman between 50 and 59 years old in good health and CMV-seropositive.

In DNA form, the CDR3 reads TGTGCCAGCACCAATCGGACAGGGTTCTATGGCTACACCTTC. Its translation is CASTNRTGFYGYTF. The chain carries TRBV7-9 and TRBJ1-2; 8 nucleotides line up with TRBD1. This CDR3 comprises 14 residues. Losses at the gene ends were 7 bases for V and 4 bases for J; bases not matched to a gene: 8. Germline V lookup: CDR1 SEHNR, CDR2 FQNEAQ (reference sequence).